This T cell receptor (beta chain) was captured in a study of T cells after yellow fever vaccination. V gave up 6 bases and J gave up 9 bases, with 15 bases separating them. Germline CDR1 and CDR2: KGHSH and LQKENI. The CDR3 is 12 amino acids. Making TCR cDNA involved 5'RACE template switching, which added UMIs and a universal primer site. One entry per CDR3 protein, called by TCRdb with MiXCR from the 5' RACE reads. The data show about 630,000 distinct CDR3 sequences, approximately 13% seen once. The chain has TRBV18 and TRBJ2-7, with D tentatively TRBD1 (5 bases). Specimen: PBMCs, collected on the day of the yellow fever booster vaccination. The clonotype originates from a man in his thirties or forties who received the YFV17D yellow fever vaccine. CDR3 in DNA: TGTGCCAGCTCGCCCCGTCAGGGTAGGCAGTACTTC. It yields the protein CASSPRQGRQYF.